This entry lists 27 T cell receptor beta chains sequenced from one sample in a study of blood T cell repertoires in COVID-19. Profiled with immunoSEQ multiplex PCR; TCRdb holds only in-frame clones, not every one. The table records about 180,000 clones, around 89% of them present only once. The sample taken for sequencing was peripheral blood. The source of these receptors is a man younger than 30 who had recovered from COVID-19.

This clone was counted a single time. This chain joins TRBV11-2 and TRBJ1-1; 11 nucleotides align to TRBD1. Germline assignment: CDR1 SGHAT and CDR2 FQNNGV. The CDR3 spans 17 residues. V shed 5 bases and J 1 base; nucleotides not matched to a gene: 9. The CDR3 bases are TGTGCCAGCAGCCCCGGGACAGGGGGAAGTTGGAACACTGAAGCTTTCTTT. Translating gives CASSPGTGGSWNTEAFF.

The chain joins TRBV6-5 to TRBJ2-7, with TRBD1 matching 7 bases. J lost 3 bases, V lost 6 bases, and 8 bases had no gene match. Germline V gene data show CDR1 as MNHEY and CDR2 as SVGAGI. The CDR3 is 14 residues long. CDR3 nucleotide sequence: TGTGCCAGCAGACAGGGGCCATCCCTCTACGAGCAGTACTTC. Its translation is CASRQGPSLYEQYF.

This chain connects TRBV23-1 to TRBJ2-5, with 9 bases that match TRBD1. TRBV23-1 falls under the ORF class, with uncertain function. This CDR3 spans 18 amino acids. V was clipped by 2 bases and J by 5 bases; unmatched bases: 15. CDR3 region: CASSQLGFGQGQEETQYF. The CDR3 DNA reads TGCGCCAGCAGTCAACTGGGCTTTGGACAGGGGCAGGAGGAGACCCAGTACTTC.

CDR3 region: CASSILGQPEKLFF. CDR3 sequence (DNA): TGTGCCAGCAGCATTCTGGGACAACCTGAAAAACTGTTTTTT. The V gene is TRBV28, the J gene TRBJ1-4, with a tentative D call TRBD1 (6 bases). Germline loops: CDR1 MDHEN, CDR2 SYDVKM. V was shortened by 6 bases and J by 7 bases, with 15 bases between the two germline ends. The CDR3 loop spans 14 amino acids.

The genes are TRBV15 and TRBJ1-5; D unresolved. The CDR3 extends over 14 amino acids. The germline CDR1 and CDR2 sequences are LNHNV and YYDKDF (reference sequence). V lost 0 bases and J 6 bases, leaving 9 bases between the germline ends. CDR3 amino acids: CATSRDLGSQPQHF. CDR3 DNA sequence: TGTGCCACCAGCAGAGATCTGGGGAGTCAGCCCCAGCATTTT.

CDR3 sequence reads: CASSPILGGAFF. The CDR3 DNA is TGTGCCAGCAGTCCGATTCTTGGGGGGGCTTTCTTT. This rearrangement joins TRBV27 to TRBJ1-1, with D possibly being TRBD1 (5 bases). V was pared by 5 bases and J by 11 bases, with 15 bases between. This CDR3 contains 12 residues. Germline V gives CDR1 MNHEY, CDR2 SMNVEV (reference sequence).

There are a few counts of this clone. The V call is TRBV11-3, the J call TRBJ1-1, with a tentative D call TRBD1 (5 bases). The CDR3 runs 13 residues. Looked up from germline, CDR1 is SGHNT and CDR2 is YENEEA. V lost 4 bases, J lost 3 bases, and 9 bases lay in between. CDR3 loop: CASSSGRDTEAFF. CDR3 coding DNA: TGTGCCAGCAGCTCAGGCAGGGACACTGAAGCTTTCTTT.

J is TRBJ2-1 and V is TRBV4-1; TRBD2 matches at 10 bases. CDR3 length equals 15 residues. V trimming: 3 bases; J trimming: 7 bases; junction bases outside the gene matches: 6. Germline CDR1 is MGHRA and CDR2 is YSYEKL. CDR3 loop: CASSQGSGRWNEQFF. The CDR3 DNA sequence: TGCGCCAGCAGCCAGGGTAGCGGGAGGTGGAATGAGCAGTTCTTC.

The chain combines TRBV5-4 with TRBJ1-1, with TRBD1 identical over 9 bases. CDR3 length equals 13 residues. Unmatched junction bases numbered 7, after V lost 4 bases and J lost 9 bases. Germline CDR1 is SGHNT and CDR2 is YYREEE (reference sequence). CDR3 protein: CASSARTGEKAFF. In nucleotides, the CDR3 is TGTGCCAGCAGCGCCCGGACAGGGGAAAAAGCTTTCTTT.

The chain uses TRBV18 and TRBJ1-2; 8 nucleotides agree with TRBD1. Germline values: CDR1 KGHSH, CDR2 LQKENI. This CDR3 has 17 amino acids. Trimming at V came to 2 bases and at J to 5 bases, leaving 13 bases not matched to a gene. The CDR3 loop is CASSPGYRGTGGYGYTF. The CDR3 DNA reads as TGTGCCAGCTCACCAGGATATAGAGGGACAGGAGGATATGGCTACACCTTC.

The genes are TRBV29-1 and TRBJ2-1; D remains ambiguous. The germline CDR1 and CDR2 sequences are SQVTM and ANQGSEA. Trimming took 8 bases from V and 0 from J, leaving 14 bases between them. This CDR3 spans 14 amino acids. The CDR3 coding sequence is TGCAGCACCCGACTGGCGAGCTCCTACAATGAGCAGTTCTTC. It translates to CSTRLASSYNEQFF.

The chain has TRBV19 and TRBJ1-2; TRBD1 matches 8 bases. The CDR3 is 14 residues long. The V gene end was trimmed by 7 bases and the J gene end by 2 bases; junction bases not matched to a gene: 6. CDR1 and CDR2 (germline): LNHDA, SQIVND (reference sequence). The CDR3 DNA sequence: TGTGCCAGTAAGACGACAGGGGAAAACTATGGCTACACCTTC. Amino acid sequence: CASKTTGENYGYTF.

V usage is TRBV7-9 and J usage is TRBJ2-1; 7 positions agree with TRBD2. In germline, CDR1 is SEHNR, CDR2 FQNEAQ (reference sequence). This CDR3 comprises 15 residues. After removal of 4 bases from V and 0 bases from J, the junction contained 3 bases not matched to a gene. The chain's CDR3 is CASSSGLSSYNEQFF. The CDR3 coding sequence is TGTGCCAGCAGCTCGGGACTATCCTCCTACAATGAGCAGTTCTTC.

The chain is built from TRBV20-1 and TRBJ2-7; no reliable D call. The CDR3 contains 11 residues. Trimming removed 5 bases at V and 0 bases at J, with 5 bases between. Germline lookup yields CDR1 DFQATT and CDR2 SNEGSKA (reference sequence). This CDR3 is CSAPDSYEQYF. In DNA, the CDR3 is TGCAGTGCTCCAGACTCCTACGAGCAGTACTTC.

This chain links TRBV5-4 with TRBJ2-7, with a possible D match to TRBD1 (6 bases). Germline loops: CDR1 SGHNT, CDR2 YYREEE (reference sequence). CDR3 length: 15 residues. V lost 2 bases, J lost 1 base, and 13 bases lay in between. In DNA, the CDR3 is TGTGCCAGCAGCTTAGGGACACCCTCATCCTACGAGCAGTACTTC. It encodes CASSLGTPSSYEQYF.

This rearrangement joins TRBV6-5 to TRBJ2-7, with 10 bases fitting TRBD2. The CDR3 is made up of 14 amino acids. The J segment lost 5 bases and the V segment lost 6 bases, leaving 7 bases of the junction unmatched. Germline V gene lookup returns CDR1 MNHEY and CDR2 SVGAGI. CDR3 region: CASSPSGRVDEQYF. In DNA form, the CDR3 reads TGTGCCAGCAGCCCCAGCGGGAGGGTAGACGAGCAGTACTTC.

The rearrangement uses TRBV7-2 and TRBJ1-6; D remains unclear. Germline CDR1 is SGHTA and CDR2 is FQGNSA. The V end lost 3 bases, the J end lost 7 bases, and 10 bases lay between the germline ends. The CDR3 is 14 residues long. This CDR3 reads CASSFTPSNSPLHF. The CDR3 DNA follows: TGTGCCAGCAGCTTTACTCCCTCGAATTCACCCCTCCACTTT.

The rearrangement links TRBV27 to TRBJ2-1; 7 bases line up with TRBD1. The CDR3 is made up of 13 amino acids. Germline CDR1 reads MNHEY; CDR2 reads SMNVEV (reference sequence). With 2 bases clipped from V and 5 bases from J, the junction kept 0 bases outside the gene matches. The CDR3 nucleotides read TGTGCCAGCAGTTTAACAGGGGACAATGAGCAGTTCTTC. Residues: CASSLTGDNEQFF.

This rearrangement joins TRBV19 to TRBJ2-7, with TRBD2 matching over 8 bases. In germline, CDR1 is LNHDA, CDR2 SQIVND (reference sequence). This CDR3 contains 15 residues. The trim removed 3 bases at V and 7 bases at J, leaving 11 bases unmatched. In DNA form, the CDR3 reads TGTGCCAGTAGTATGGCTAGCGGGCGGTTGGGGGAGCAGTACTTC. The encoded protein is CASSMASGRLGEQYF.

The rearrangement joins TRBV27 to TRBJ1-2; 9 bases map to TRBD1. Trimming at V came to 4 bases and at J to 4 bases, leaving 1 base not matched to a gene. Germline lookup yields CDR1 MNHEY and CDR2 SMNVEV (reference sequence). The CDR3 extends over 13 amino acids. This CDR3 reads CASSSDRGYGYTF. The CDR3 coding sequence is TGTGCCAGCAGTTCGGACAGGGGCTATGGCTACACCTTC.

The chain employs TRBV2 and TRBJ2-5; D is possibly TRBD2 (5 bases). Trimming took off 7 bases at V and 2 bases at J, with 14 bases between the two ends. The CDR3 totals 14 residues. Per the germline V gene, CDR1 is SNHLY and CDR2 is FYNNEI. The CDR3 spells CASTTGSGQETQYF. CDR3 DNA sequence: TGTGCCAGCACGACGGGGAGCGGTCAAGAGACCCAGTACTTC.

The genes are TRBV30 and TRBJ1-4; a possible D gene is TRBD1 (5 bases). Between the trimmed V and J ends, which lost 0 bases and 7 bases, there was a span of 18 bases. From germline, CDR1 is GTSNPN and CDR2 SVGIG (reference sequence). The CDR3 sequence is 16 residues long. The CDR3 here is CAWSVHGALTGEKLFF. CDR3 nucleotide sequence: TGTGCCTGGAGTGTACATGGGGCATTAACGGGTGAAAAACTGTTTTTT.

This chain joins TRBV11-2 and TRBJ2-5, with D possibly matching TRBD2 (6 bases). Trimming stripped 5 bases from V and 5 bases from J, with 18 bases between. Per germline, CDR1 SGHAT and CDR2 FQNNGV. The CDR3 has 15 residues. CDR3 coding DNA: TGTGCCAGCAGCCGACCTCAGGGAGGTGGGGAGACCCAGTACTTC. This translates into CASSRPQGGGETQYF.

V usage is TRBV6-5 and J usage is TRBJ1-2, with TRBD1 matching 9 bases. This CDR3 is built from 13 residues. After removal of 6 bases from V and 7 bases from J, the junction contained 6 bases not matched to a gene. Per germline, CDR1 MNHEY and CDR2 SVGAGI. The CDR3 protein is CASRPRQGGGYTF. The CDR3 DNA follows: TGTGCCAGCAGACCTAGACAGGGGGGTGGCTACACCTTC.

The chain carries TRBV7-9 and TRBJ2-7, with TRBD2 matching 8 bases. Germline CDR1 and CDR2: SEHNR and FQNEAQ (reference sequence). The CDR3 covers 14 residues. Trimming at V came to 7 bases and at J to 1 base, leaving 6 bases not matched to a gene. The CDR3 reads CASIAGSASYEQYF. In nucleotides, the CDR3 is TGTGCCAGCATAGCGGGAAGTGCTTCCTACGAGCAGTACTTC.

This chain uses TRBV4-3 with TRBJ1-5, with TRBD1 matching 7 bases. With 5 bases clipped from V and 4 bases from J, the junction kept 5 bases outside the gene matches. The CDR3 sequence is 14 residues long. Germline V gives CDR1 LGHNA, CDR2 YSLEER. The chain's CDR3 is CASSYGTENQPQHF. In DNA form, the CDR3 reads TGCGCCAGCAGCTATGGGACAGAGAATCAGCCCCAGCATTTT.

This chain uses TRBV9 with TRBJ2-5; 7 bases match TRBD2. The CDR3 extends over 16 amino acids. Trimming cost V 4 bases and J 1 base; bases outside gene matches: 10. Germline V gene lookup returns CDR1 SGDLS and CDR2 YYNGEE. CDR3 DNA: TGTGCCAGCAGCCTGACTGGGCTAGCGGTCCAAGAGACCCAGTACTTC. Translated, it gives CASSLTGLAVQETQYF.